Sequencing of this TCR beta chain was carried out in a study of T cells in Graves' hyperthyroidism and ophthalmopathy. On the study more broadly: Before any treatment, at initial diagnosis, peripheral blood was collected. The study's findings and limits: The blood repertoire included most of the expanded thyroid clonotypes above 0.001.

About this clonotype: The antigen is not known.

There are 14 residues in the CDR3. V gave up 5 bases and J gave up 0 bases, with 11 bases separating them. Germline V gives CDR1 SGDLS, CDR2 YYNGEE. The study defined stable Graves' hyperthyroidism as no ophthalmopathy progression within 18 months. Hyperthyroidism was newly diagnosed in patients aged 18 to 65 (duration under 2 months). Amplification of TCR beta CDR3 regions was performed using RNA transcripts as template. The primer set for the first-round RT-PCR of the TCR CDR3 was HTBI. TCRdb called the multiplex PCR reads again in MiXCR, with one record for every CDR3 protein. The sample gives 480,000 or so distinct CDR3 sequences, around 14% of which show up once; 17% is in the top ten.

V gene TRBV9 combines with J gene TRBJ2-5, with D tentatively TRBD1 or TRBD2 (6 bases each). Sequenced sample: blood. The sequence came from a woman between 18 and 29 years old with Graves' hyperthyroidism. CDR3 residues: CASSAGHNQETQYF. In DNA form, the CDR3 reads TGTGCCAGCAGTGCGGGACACAACCAAGAGACCCAGTACTTC.